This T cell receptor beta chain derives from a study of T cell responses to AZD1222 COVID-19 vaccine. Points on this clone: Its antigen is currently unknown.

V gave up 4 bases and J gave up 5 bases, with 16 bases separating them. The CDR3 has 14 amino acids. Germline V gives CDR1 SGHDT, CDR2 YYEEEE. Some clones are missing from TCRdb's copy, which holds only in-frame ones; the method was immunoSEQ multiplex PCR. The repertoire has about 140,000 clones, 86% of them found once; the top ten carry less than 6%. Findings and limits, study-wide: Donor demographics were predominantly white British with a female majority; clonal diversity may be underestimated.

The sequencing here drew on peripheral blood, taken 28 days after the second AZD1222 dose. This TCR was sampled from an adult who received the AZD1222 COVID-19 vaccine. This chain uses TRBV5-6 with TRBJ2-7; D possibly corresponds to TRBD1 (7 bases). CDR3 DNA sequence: TGTGCCAGCAGCCCCGGCCGGAGGGGGCACGAGCAGTACTTC. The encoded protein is CASSPGRRGHEQYF.